What follows is one T cell receptor beta chain and its context. At one boundary the junction diverges from the germline segment, which might be a read error. The record originates from a study of regulatory T cells in long-lasting Graves disease. The overall study: Antithyroid drugs had been given to newly diagnosed Graves' patients for under 3 months.

Regarding time point: newly diagnosed GD, antithyroid drugs for less than 3 months. RNA from PBMCs was the source of the TCR library. Patients came from an endocrinology department in Xi'an, China. For TCR beta, libraries came from iRepertoire HTBI primers and Arm-PCR of CDR3 regions. Original handling: Detected in the samples were 55 to 65 TRBV and 12 to 15 TRBJ segments. TCRdb used MiXCR to reprocess the multiplex PCR reads, holding one entry per CDR3 protein. It is TCRdb's table, rather than the study itself, that gives the V and J calls and clone size. The sample shows 200,000 to 250,000 distinct CDR3 sequences, about 16% of them seen only once. The specimen comprised peripheral blood mononuclear cells (PBMCs), sampled at new diagnosis, from a patient treated with antithyroid drugs. The receptor was isolated from a female donor with Graves disease.

As DNA, the CDR3 is TGCGTCAGCAGCCAAGTACAGGGGGCGGAAGGCTACACCTTC. Its protein product is CVSSQVQGAEGYTF. The rearrangement uses TRBV4-1 and TRBJ1-2, with TRBD1 identical over 9 bases. Germline V CDR1 and CDR2: MGHRA, YSYEKL. The CDR3 runs 14 residues.